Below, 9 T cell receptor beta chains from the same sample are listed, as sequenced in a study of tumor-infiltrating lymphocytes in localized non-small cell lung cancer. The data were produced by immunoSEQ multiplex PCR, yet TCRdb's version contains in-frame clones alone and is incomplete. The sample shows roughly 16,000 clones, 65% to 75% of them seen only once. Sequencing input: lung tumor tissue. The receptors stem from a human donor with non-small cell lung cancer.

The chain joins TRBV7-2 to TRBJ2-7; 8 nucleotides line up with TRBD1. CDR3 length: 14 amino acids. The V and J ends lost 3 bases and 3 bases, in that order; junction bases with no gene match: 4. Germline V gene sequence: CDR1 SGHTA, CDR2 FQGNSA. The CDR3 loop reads CASSFYDRGYEQYF. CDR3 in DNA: TGTGCCAGCAGCTTCTATGACAGGGGCTACGAGCAGTACTTC.

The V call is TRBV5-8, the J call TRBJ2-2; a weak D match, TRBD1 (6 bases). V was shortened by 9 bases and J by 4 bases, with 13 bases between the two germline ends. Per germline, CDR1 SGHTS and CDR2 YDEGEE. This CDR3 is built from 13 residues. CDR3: CAISTGATGELFF. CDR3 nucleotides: TGTGCCATTTCGACAGGCGCCACCGGGGAGCTGTTTTTT.

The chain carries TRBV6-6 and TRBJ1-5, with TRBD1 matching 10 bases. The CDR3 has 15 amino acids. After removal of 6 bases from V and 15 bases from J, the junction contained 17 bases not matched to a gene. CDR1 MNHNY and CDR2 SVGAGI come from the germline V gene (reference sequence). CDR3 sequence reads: CASRSPGQGNLGPHF. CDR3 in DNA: TGTGCCAGCAGATCGCCGGGACAGGGGAACCTAGGACCGCATTTT.

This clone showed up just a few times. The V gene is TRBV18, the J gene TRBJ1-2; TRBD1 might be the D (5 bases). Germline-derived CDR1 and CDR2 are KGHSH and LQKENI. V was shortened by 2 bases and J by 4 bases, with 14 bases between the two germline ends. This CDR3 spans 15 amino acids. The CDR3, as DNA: TGTGCCAGCTCACCAGAAAGAGGGGCAGCCTATGGCTACACCTTC. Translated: CASSPERGAAYGYTF.

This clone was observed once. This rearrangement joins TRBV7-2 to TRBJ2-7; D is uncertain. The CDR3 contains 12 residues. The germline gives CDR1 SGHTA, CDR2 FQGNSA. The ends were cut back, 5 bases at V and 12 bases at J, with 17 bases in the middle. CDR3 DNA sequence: TGTGCCAGCAGCCCCCTGCCCGGAAGTTGGTACTTC. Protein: CASSPLPGSWYF.

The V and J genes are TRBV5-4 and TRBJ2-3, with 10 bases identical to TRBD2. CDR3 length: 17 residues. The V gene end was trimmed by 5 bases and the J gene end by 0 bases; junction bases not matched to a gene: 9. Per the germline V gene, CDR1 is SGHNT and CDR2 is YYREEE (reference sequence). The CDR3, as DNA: TGTGCCAGCAGTTTTGCCGGGACTAGCGTCAGCACAGATACGCAGTATTTT. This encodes CASSFAGTSVSTDTQYF.

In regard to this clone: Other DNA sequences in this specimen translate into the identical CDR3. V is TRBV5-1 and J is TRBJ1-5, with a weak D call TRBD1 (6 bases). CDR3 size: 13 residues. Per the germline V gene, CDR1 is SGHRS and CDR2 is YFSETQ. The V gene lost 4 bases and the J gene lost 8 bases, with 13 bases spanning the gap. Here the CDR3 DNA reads TGCGCCAGCAGCCCGGGAGGGGGGGAGCCCCAGCATTTT. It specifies CASSPGGGEPQHF.

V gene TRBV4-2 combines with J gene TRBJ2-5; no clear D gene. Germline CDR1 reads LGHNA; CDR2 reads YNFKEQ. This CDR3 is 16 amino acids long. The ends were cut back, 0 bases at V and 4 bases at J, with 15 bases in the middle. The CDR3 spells CASSQDPGVRTETQYF. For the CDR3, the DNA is TGTGCCAGCAGCCAAGATCCGGGTGTCCGAACAGAGACCCAGTACTTC.

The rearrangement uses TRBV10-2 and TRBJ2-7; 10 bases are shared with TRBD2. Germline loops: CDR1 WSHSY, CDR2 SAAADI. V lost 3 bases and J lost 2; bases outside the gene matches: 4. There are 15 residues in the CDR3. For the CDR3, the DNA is TGCGCCAGCAGTGACCCTAGCGGGGGAGCCTACGAGCAGTACTTC. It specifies CASSDPSGGAYEQYF.